What follows are 19 T cell receptor beta chains derived from one specimen sequenced in a study of T-cell reconstitution after alpha-beta-depleted transplantation in children. TCRbeta library preparation incorporated unique molecular identifiers. TCRdb reprocessed the PCR reads via MiXCR and lists one record per CDR3 protein. The repertoire includes about 690,000 distinct CDR3 sequences, approximately 15% of them detected once, and approximately 1% sits in the top ten. The sequencing here drew on PBMCs from the stem cell graft donor, taken from the stem cell graft. Source of these receptors: a human donor who donated a stem cell graft to a child with acute myeloid leukemia.

This clonotype was detected a few times. The chain has TRBV7-8 and TRBJ2-1; D uncertain. From germline, CDR1 is SGHVS and CDR2 FQNEAQ. Trimming took off 3 bases at V and 7 bases at J, with 13 bases between the two ends. This CDR3 is 14 amino acids long. The CDR3 here is CASSLLEAINEQFF. The CDR3 region has the DNA TGTGCCAGCAGCTTGCTAGAGGCAATAAATGAGCAGTTCTTC.

Many counts were recorded for this clonotype. The V call is TRBV29-1, the J call TRBJ2-5; tentative D call: TRBD1 (6 bases). The V end was cut by 1 base, the J end by 0 bases, with 9 bases between. Germline V lookup: CDR1 SQVTM, CDR2 ANQGSEA. CDR3 length: 14 residues. The CDR3 region is CSVEGGHNQETQYF. In nucleotides, the CDR3 is TGCAGCGTTGAAGGGGGACACAACCAAGAGACCCAGTACTTC.

V gene TRBV29-1 combines with J gene TRBJ1-2; 7 positions match TRBD1. Germline lookup yields CDR1 SQVTM and CDR2 ANQGSEA. Losses at the gene ends were 6 bases for V and 6 bases for J; bases not matched to a gene: 19. The CDR3 is 16 amino acids. DNA for the CDR3: TGCAGCGTGCGGATCTTAGGACAGGCTCGTGAGGATGGCTACACCTTC. Translated, it gives CSVRILGQAREDGYTF. Complete variable domain (other parts from reference TRBV29-1 and TRBJ1-2): SAVISQKPSRDICQRGTSLTIQCQVDSQVTMMFWYRQQPGQSLTLIATANQGSEATYESGFVIDKFPISRPNLTFSTLTVSNMSPEDSSIYLCSVRILGQAREDGYTFGSGTRLTVV.

A few counts support this clonotype. The rearrangement joins TRBV12-3 or TRBV12-4 to TRBJ2-1; 8 bases agree with TRBD2. The CDR3 runs to 14 residues. Unmatched junction bases numbered 5, after V lost 8 bases and J lost 2 bases. CDR3 nucleotide sequence: TGTGCCAGCGAAAGCGGGGGACCCTACAATGAGCAGTTCTTC. This codes for CASESGGPYNEQFF.

Turning to this clonotype: One base away lies a much larger clone, so this may be a sequencing read error. The chain employs TRBV7-2 and TRBJ2-1; TRBD2 might be the D (6 bases). Trimming pared 6 bases from V and 8 bases from J, leaving 23 bases between. The germline CDR1 and CDR2 sequences are SGHTA and FQGNSA. The CDR3 has 16 residues. The CDR3 DNA reads as TGTGCCAGCAGGGGATCATCCGGGACGGGGGACGATGAGCAGTTCTTC. Translation: CASRGSSGTGDDEQFF.

The V gene is TRBV11-2, the J gene TRBJ2-7; unclear D gene. The V end lost 1 base, the J end lost 2 bases, and 12 bases lay between the germline ends. The CDR3 extends over 15 amino acids. CDR1 is SGHAT and CDR2 is FQNNGV in the germline V gene. The CDR3 sequence is CASSLGTSSTYEQYF. In DNA, the CDR3 is TGTGCCAGCAGCTTAGGTACGTCTTCGACCTACGAGCAGTACTTC.

This clonotype was detected many times. V usage is TRBV7-2 and J usage is TRBJ2-3; 7 bases are a match to TRBD1. The CDR3 sequence is 15 residues long. Germline V CDR1 and CDR2: SGHTA, FQGNSA. The V and J ends lost 5 bases and 0 bases, in that order; junction bases with no gene match: 5. CDR3 amino acids: CASSRTGASTDTQYF. The CDR3 nucleotides read TGTGCCAGCAGCCGTACAGGGGCTAGCACAGATACGCAGTATTTT.

This clonotype was counted only a few times. This sequence joins TRBV18 and TRBJ2-7; either TRBD1 or TRBD2 may fit D (5 bases each). CDR3 length: 12 residues. The germline V gene has CDR1 KGHSH and CDR2 LQKENI. Trimming took off 4 bases at V and 5 bases at J, with 9 bases between the two ends. Here the CDR3 DNA reads TGTGCCAGCTCACAGGGGACGGACGAGCAGTACGTC. Amino acids: CASSQGTDEQYV.

This clonotype has a handful of counts. This sequence joins TRBV20-1 and TRBJ1-5; no clear D. Germline CDR1 is DFQATT and CDR2 is SNEGSKA (reference sequence). The CDR3 loop spans 17 amino acids. The germline V and J ends were trimmed by 2 bases and 1 base, with 18 bases remaining between them. This CDR3 reads CSARRTPVAGSNQPQHF. The CDR3 nucleotides read TGCAGTGCTAGAAGGACCCCCGTCGCAGGCAGCAATCAGCCCCAGCATTTT.

This clonotype has a count of ten or more. V gene TRBV7-3 combines with J gene TRBJ2-1; D may be TRBD1 (5 bases). This CDR3 is built from 13 residues. The germline V and J ends were trimmed by 5 bases and 4 bases, with 9 bases remaining between them. Germline V gene data show CDR1 as SGHTA and CDR2 as FQGTGA. The CDR3 spells CASSQDSYNEQFF. CDR3 nucleotide sequence: TGTGCCAGCAGCCAAGACAGTTACAATGAGCAGTTCTTC.

As regards this clonotype: An end of the junction does not agree with germline; a read error may underlie this. The rearrangement links TRBV20-1 to TRBJ2-3; TRBD2 matches 15 bases. CDR3 length equals 15 residues. Germline CDR1 and CDR2: DFQATT and SNEGSKA (reference sequence). Here the CDR3 reads CSARAGGLAGGPEDF. CDR3 coding DNA: TGCAGTGCTAGAGCTGGGGGACTAGCGGGGGGCCCGGAGGATTTT.

V is TRBV27 and J is TRBJ1-5, with 7 positions matching TRBD1. This CDR3 region has 16 residues. Losses at the gene ends were 2 bases for V and 2 bases for J; bases not matched to a gene: 6. Germline loops: CDR1 MNHEY, CDR2 SMNVEV (reference sequence). CDR3 region: CASSLGGGAGNQPQHF. DNA for the CDR3: TGTGCCAGCAGTTTAGGAGGGGGCGCAGGCAATCAGCCCCAGCATTTT.

This clonotype showed up just a few times. The chain is built from TRBV7-2 and TRBJ1-5; D unclear. Trimming shortened V by 2 bases and J by 0 bases, and 11 bases separated the two germline ends. The CDR3 is 16 residues long. In germline, CDR1 is SGHTA, CDR2 FQGNSA. This CDR3 reads CASSLTASYSNQPQHF. The CDR3 DNA sequence: TGTGCCAGCAGCTTAACAGCTAGCTATAGCAATCAGCCCCAGCATTTT.

The V and J genes are TRBV12-3 or TRBV12-4 and TRBJ2-3; D might be TRBD1 (5 bases). Between the trimmed V and J ends, which lost 8 bases and 0 bases, there was a span of 12 bases. The CDR3 totals 14 residues. CDR3 DNA: TGTGCCAGCGGCAGGGCTGCTAGCACAGATACGCAGTATTTT. It codes for CASGRAASTDTQYF.

Many counts were recorded for this clonotype. The chain employs TRBV6-5 and TRBJ1-5; 8 bases map to TRBD1. Germline CDR1 is MNHEY and CDR2 is SVGAGI. The CDR3 runs 15 residues. Trimming took 3 bases from V and 3 from J; bases not matched to a gene: 4. The CDR3 bases are TGTGCCAGCAGTTATCGGACAGGGACCAATCAGCCCCAGCATTTT. This gives the protein CASSYRTGTNQPQHF.

This clonotype came up many times. The chain carries TRBV20-1 and TRBJ2-7; 7 bases are shared with TRBD1. The CDR3 consists of 14 residues. Trimming took 0 bases from V and 1 from J; bases not matched to a gene: 3. CDR1 is DFQATT, CDR2 SNEGSKA, per germline (reference sequence). Written as DNA, the CDR3 is TGCAGTGCTAGAGACACGGGACAGTCCTACGAGCAGTACTTC. It is translated as CSARDTGQSYEQYF.

The sample holds a few counts of this clonotype. The rearrangement links TRBV4-2 to TRBJ1-1, with D possibly matching TRBD1 (5 bases). The CDR3 runs 18 residues. The germline V gene encodes CDR1 LGHNA and CDR2 YNFKEQ. Trimming took off 0 bases at V and 5 bases at J, with 22 bases between the two ends. The CDR3 DNA follows: TGTGCCAGCAGCCAAGATAGGTTTTTGGCGGGGAGGGGAACTGAAGCTTTCTTT. It translates to CASSQDRFLAGRGTEAFF.

This clonotype was recorded many times. V usage is TRBV4-3 and J usage is TRBJ2-3; no definite D call. V was trimmed by 0 bases and J by 2 bases, leaving 9 bases between them. CDR3 size: 15 residues. Germline-derived CDR1 and CDR2 are LGHNA and YSLEER. The DNA for the CDR3 is TGCGCCAGCAGCCAAGACGGTCGGTTCACAGATACGCAGTATTTT. Encoded protein: CASSQDGRFTDTQYF.

The chain combines TRBV13 with TRBJ2-5; D is perhaps TRBD2 (6 bases). Between the trimmed V and J ends, which lost 3 bases and 5 bases, there was a span of 16 bases. Germline CDR1 is PRHDT and CDR2 is FYEKMQ (reference sequence). The CDR3 loop spans 15 amino acids. Here the CDR3 reads CASSLRPGVSETQYF. Here the CDR3 DNA reads TGTGCCAGCAGCTTGAGGCCGGGGGTTAGTGAGACCCAGTACTTC.